This T cell receptor (beta chain) is drawn from a study of blood T cell repertoires in COVID-19. Overall study: Samples taken during acute and convalescent COVID-19 were collected in the United States, Italy and Spain. From T cells, B-cell-depleted T cells, or PBMCs came the material, which was cDNA or gDNA.

Under the authors' procedure: Amplification of reference gene primers provided the estimated nucleated cell counts. Here immunoSEQ multiplex PCR was the method, and the copy in TCRdb shows in-frame clones only, minus some. The V and J calls and the clone size are those of that table, but D and trimming were determined from the DNA. The table includes fewer than 45,000 clones, 70% to 90% detected once. The sequencing input was peripheral blood. The source of this sequence is a human donor in a cohort sampled during active COVID-19.

CDR3 nucleotides: TGTGCCAGCAGCCCAAGACAGGGGGCGCCTAACTATGGCTACACCTTC. Residues: CASSPRQGAPNYGYTF. V usage is TRBV13 and J usage is TRBJ1-2; 10 bases match TRBD1. Germline V gene sequence: CDR1 PRHDT, CDR2 FYEKMQ (reference sequence). The CDR3 runs to 16 residues. Losses at the gene ends were 5 bases for V and 0 bases for J; bases not matched to a gene: 6.